This T cell receptor beta chain was documented in a study of cytomegalovirus exposure and HLA in healthy donors. The primer mix had 60 Vbeta and 13 Jbeta primers. The data were produced by immunoSEQ multiplex PCR, yet TCRdb's version contains in-frame clones alone and is incomplete. The repertoire includes some 160,000 clones, roughly 80% of them detected once, and 5% to 7% sits in the top ten. The V and J ends lost 0 bases and 1 base respectively, with 7 bases between them. The CDR3 consists of 15 residues. Germline lookup yields CDR1 SGHTA and CDR2 FQGNSA. The source is a man aged 35 to 55 in good health and CMV-seronegative. This chain links TRBV7-2 with TRBJ1-3; D gene uncertain. Source material: PBMCs. The CDR3 DNA follows: TGTGCCAGCAGCTTAGCGACGGGGTCTGGAAACACCATATATTTT. Translated: CASSLATGSGNTIYF.